This T cell receptor (beta chain) was found in a study of long-term antiretroviral therapy in people with HIV. Deletions cut 4 bases from V and 4 bases from J, with 13 bases between. There are 15 residues in the CDR3. Per the germline V gene, CDR1 is SEHNR and CDR2 is FQNEAQ (reference sequence). immunoSEQ v3.0 was run at survey level. Assay used: immunoSEQ multiplex PCR; TCRdb lists only in-frame clones, some missing. The data contain just under 40,000 clones, about 86% of them singletons. Sample: unsorted PBMCs, taken just before starting antiretroviral therapy. The V and J genes are TRBV7-9 and TRBJ2-2; D gene unclear. The TCR comes from a woman aged 18-35 years with HIV. The CDR3 DNA reads as TGTGCCAGCAGCTCCGATTTAGGATCCACCGGGGAGCTGTTTTTT. It is translated as CASSSDLGSTGELFF.